The 13 T cell receptor beta chains presented below share a single source sample, sequenced in a study of metastatic and nonmetastatic thyroid tumors. MiXCR was used by TCRdb to re-call the PCR reads. The sample yields about 20,000 clones, approximately 40% seen once. Nobody among the patients had been given any treatment before thyroid surgery. Sequencing input: tumor tissue. These receptors originate from a female donor with papillary thyroid cancer or a benign thyroid nodule (not recorded which). Some clones in this sample may be carry-over from other donors' samples.

This clone appeared a few times. The rearrangement joins TRBV6-1 to TRBJ1-2; D may be TRBD1 (6 bases). The CDR3 covers 12 residues. V shed 7 bases and J shed 4 bases, with 10 bases lying between them. Germline V lookup: CDR1 MNHNS, CDR2 SASEGT. The DNA for the CDR3 is TGTGCCAGCACTACAGGGAGCTATGGCTACACCTTC. It codes for CASTTGSYGYTF.

The chain recombines TRBV6-7 with TRBJ2-7, with D perhaps given as TRBD1 or TRBD2 (6 bases each). TRBV6-7 is labeled an ORF, and its function is uncertain. The ends were cut back, 3 bases at V and 7 bases at J, with 22 bases in the middle. The CDR3 spans 16 residues. CDR3 region: CASSYGSVIGGWEQYF. The DNA of the CDR3 is TGTGCCAGCAGTTATGGAAGTGTTATAGGGGGGTGGGAGCAGTACTTC.

This clone showed up just a few times. V is TRBV19 and J is TRBJ1-1; 8 nucleotides agree with TRBD1. This CDR3 is built from 13 residues. Trimming took 0 bases from V and 10 from J; bases not matched to a gene: 4. Germline CDR1 LNHDA, CDR2 SQIVND (reference sequence). The CDR3 loop is CASSIDRDRGAFF. For the CDR3, the DNA is TGTGCCAGTAGTATAGACCGAGACAGGGGAGCTTTCTTT. The full variable domain, rest sourced from reference TRBV19 and TRBJ1-1, is DGGITQSPKYLFRKEGQNVTLSCEQNLNHDAMYWYRQDPGQGLRLIYYSQIVNDFQKGDIAEGYSVSREKKESFPLTVTSAQKNPTAFYLCASSIDRDRGAFFGQGTRLTVV.

The chain employs TRBV20-1 and TRBJ1-6; possibly TRBD1 for D (6 bases). This CDR3 has 14 amino acids. V lost 7 bases to trimming and J lost 4 bases, with 14 bases between them. Looked up from germline, CDR1 is DFQATT and CDR2 is SNEGSKA (reference sequence). The CDR3 protein is CSVSTGPYNSPLHF. CDR3 bases: TGCAGTGTTTCGACAGGACCTTATAATTCACCCCTCCACTTT.

Only a few counts were recorded for this clone. The chain uses TRBV24-1 and TRBJ2-3; 9 bases map to TRBD1. Germline CDR1 is KGHDR and CDR2 is SFDVKD. After removal of 3 bases from V and 6 bases from J, the junction contained 3 bases not matched to a gene. This CDR3 has 14 amino acids. CDR3 DNA sequence: TGTGCCACCAGTGATCGAACAGGGGGCGATACGCAGTATTTT. Translating gives CATSDRTGGDTQYF.

The chain links TRBV30 to TRBJ2-5; D is uncertain. With 1 base removed from V and 1 base from J, the gap between germline ends came to 7 bases. This CDR3 spans 13 amino acids. The germline gives CDR1 GTSNPN, CDR2 SVGIG (reference sequence). CDR3 region: CAWSAQVQETQYF. CDR3 bases: TGTGCCTGGAGTGCTCAAGTCCAAGAGACCCAGTACTTC.

This clone was detected only a few times. This chain links TRBV28 with TRBJ2-6, with a possible D match to TRBD1 (5 bases). The CDR3 consists of 17 residues. The germline V gene encodes CDR1 MDHEN and CDR2 SYDVKM. V was shortened by 5 bases and J by 4 bases, with 18 bases between the two germline ends. In DNA, the CDR3 is TGTGCCAGCAGTCTAAACGTCAGGGCTTCGGGGGCCAACGTCCTGACTTTC. This codes for CASSLNVRASGANVLTF.

V gene TRBV7-8 combines with J gene TRBJ2-7; D may be TRBD2 (5 bases). The V gene lost 0 bases and the J gene lost 0 bases, with 18 bases spanning the gap. The length of the CDR3 is 18 residues. From germline, CDR1 is SGHVS and CDR2 FQNEAQ. The CDR3 DNA reads TGTGCCAGCAGCTTAGCCACGCTAGTAGCGACCTTCTCCTACGAGCAGTACTTC. This encodes CASSLATLVATFSYEQYF. Drawing the rest from reference TRBV7-8 and TRBJ2-7, the complete variable domain is GAGVSQSPRYKVAKRGQDVALRCDPISGHVSLFWYQQALGQGPEFLTYFQNEAQLDKSGLPSDRFFAERPEGSVSTLKIQRTQQEDSAVYLCASSLATLVATFSYEQYFGPGTRLTVT.

This clone was seen a handful of times. The chain employs TRBV2 and TRBJ2-5; 11 bases line up with TRBD2. Trimming removed 6 bases from V and 9 bases from J; junction bases left unmatched: 12. Germline V CDR1 and CDR2: SNHLY, FYNNEI. This CDR3 comprises 15 residues. CDR3 protein: CASREETSGAGSQYF. The CDR3 DNA sequence: TGTGCCAGCAGGGAGGAGACTAGCGGGGCTGGGTCCCAGTACTTC. Together with reference TRBV2 and TRBJ2-5, the CDR3 gives the full variable domain: EPEVTQTPSHQVTQMGQEVILRCVPISNHLYFYWYRQILGQKVEFLVSFYNNEISEKSEIFDDQFSVERPDGSNFTLKIRSTKLEDSAMYFCASREETSGAGSQYFGPGTRLLVL.

The rearrangement links TRBV12-3 or TRBV12-4 to TRBJ2-1; D gene ambiguous. The ends were cut back, 4 bases at V and 8 bases at J, with 15 bases in the middle. This CDR3 has 14 amino acids. CDR3 sequence reads: CASSSIVSVDEQFF. The CDR3 DNA follows: TGTGCCAGCAGTTCCATCGTAAGTGTCGATGAGCAGTTCTTC.

V gene TRBV27 combines with J gene TRBJ1-6, with no clear D. The germline V gene encodes CDR1 MNHEY and CDR2 SMNVEV (reference sequence). The CDR3 extends over 13 amino acids. Deletions cut 3 bases from V and 14 bases from J, with 14 bases between. The CDR3 loop is CASSFLLGSTLHF. For the CDR3, the DNA is TGTGCCAGCAGTTTTTTATTGGGCTCTACCCTCCACTTT.

The chain joins TRBV30 to TRBJ2-3, with a possible D match to TRBD2 (7 bases). Trimming left V 2 bases short and J 1 base short, with 13 bases between. The CDR3 has 15 amino acids. Germline V gene data show CDR1 as GTSNPN and CDR2 as SVGIG (reference sequence). CDR3 sequence reads: CAWSWGGGGTDTQYF. The CDR3 region has the DNA TGTGCCTGGAGTTGGGGAGGGGGAGGCACAGATACGCAGTATTTT.

The CDR3: CATSEAGLAGARYEQYF. The CDR3 nucleotides read TGTGCCACCAGTGAAGCTGGACTAGCGGGAGCCCGCTACGAGCAGTACTTC. The V call is TRBV24-1, the J call TRBJ2-7, with TRBD2 matching over 13 bases. Germline values: CDR1 KGHDR, CDR2 SFDVKD. This CDR3 contains 17 residues. J gave up 3 bases and V 4 bases, and 8 bases lay outside the gene matches.